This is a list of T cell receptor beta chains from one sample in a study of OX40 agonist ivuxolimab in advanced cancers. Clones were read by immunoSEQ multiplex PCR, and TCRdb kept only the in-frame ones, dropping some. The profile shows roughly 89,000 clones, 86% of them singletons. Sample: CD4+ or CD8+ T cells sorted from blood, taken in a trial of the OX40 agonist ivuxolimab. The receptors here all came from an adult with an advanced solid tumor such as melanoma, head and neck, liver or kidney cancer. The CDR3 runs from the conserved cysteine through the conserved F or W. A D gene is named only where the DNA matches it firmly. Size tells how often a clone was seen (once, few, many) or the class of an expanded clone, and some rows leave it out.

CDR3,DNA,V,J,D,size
CATEDRDTGELFF,TGTGCCACCGAGGACAGGGACACCGGGGAGCTGTTTTTT,TRBV27,TRBJ2-2,TRBD1,-
CASSAGTTAPGELFF,TGTGCCAGCAGTGCCGGGACGACTGCCCCCGGGGAGCTGTTTTTT,TRBV2,TRBJ2-2,-,many
CASSSLTGYGYEQYF,TGTGCCAGCAGCTCACTGACAGGATATGGCTACGAGCAGTACTTC,TRBV7-6,TRBJ2-7,-,once
CSDVIQGVVDTQYF,TGCAGCGACGTTATACAGGGGGTAGTAGATACGCAGTATTTT,TRBV29-1,TRBJ2-3,TRBD1,-
CASTSSGRNYEQYF,TGTGCCAGCACGTCTAGCGGGAGGAACTACGAGCAGTACTTC,TRBV6-6,TRBJ2-7,TRBD2,few
CASSPPGAGANVLTF,TGTGCCAGCTCACCACCGGGGGCCGGGGCCAACGTCCTGACTTTC,TRBV18,TRBJ2-6,-,-
CASSRSTDTQYF,TGTGCCAGCAGCAGAAGCACAGATACGCAGTATTTT,TRBV7-9,TRBJ2-3,-,once
CASIQTFTYNEKLFF,TGTGCCAGCATACAGACCTTCACCTATAATGAAAAACTGTTTTTT,TRBV6-1,TRBJ1-4,-,-
CASSPGVGHGYTF,TGCGCCAGCAGCCCAGGAGTGGGGCATGGCTACACCTTC,TRBV5-1,TRBJ1-2,-,-
CASSLHPDRANTEAFF,TGCGCCAGCAGCTTGCACCCGGACAGGGCCAACACTGAAGCTTTCTTT,TRBV5-1,TRBJ1-1,TRBD1,-
CASSLPGDSEAFF,TGTGCCAGCAGCTTACCCGGGGACAGTGAAGCTTTCTTT,TRBV7-6,TRBJ1-1,TRBD1,-
CASSYHRGENTEAFF,TGTGCCAGCAGCTACCATAGAGGGGAGAACACTGAAGCTTTCTTT,TRBV13,TRBJ1-1,-,-